The sequence of this T cell receptor (beta chain) was determined in a study of CD4 T cells in relation to SARS-CoV-2 and coronaviruses. The unexposed donors gave CD4+ T cells in 2011-2018, prior to COVID-19. Isolation of CD4+ T cells took place after about 9 days in culture. On days 3 and 7, cultures got half fresh IL-2 medium. The data were produced by immunoSEQ multiplex PCR, yet TCRdb's version contains in-frame clones alone and is incomplete. Here the sample spans 25,000 or so clones, roughly 76% being singletons. With regard to this clone: Its specificity is not known.

Specimen: CD4+ T cells from PBMCs, cultured in vitro. This receptor was obtained from a human donor in good health.

CDR3 protein: CAGGTGSNQPQHF. The CDR3 DNA reads TGTGCTGGGGGGACAGGAAGCAATCAGCCCCAGCATTTT. The chain employs TRBV30 and TRBJ1-5; 8 bases are shared with TRBD1. Germline CDR1 reads GTSNPN; CDR2 reads SVGIG (reference sequence). There are 13 residues in the CDR3.